This T cell receptor beta chain is drawn from a study of shared clonotypes between healthy human individuals (dated by TCRdb to 2019 to 2021). About the study as a whole: The cohort included three men and two women between 18 and 49 years of age. For each donor, three plates each were used for CD4 naive and CD4 memory, two plates were used for CD8 naive, and one plate was used for CD8 memory. Each donor's leukapheresis produced roughly between roughly 0.94 and 9.5 billion PBMCs. Blood TCR repertoires of about 5 healthy adults were deeply sequenced to estimate repertoire size and the extent of clonotype sharing between individuals. To increase sequencing depth and limit assay-specific biases, TCR repertoire library preparation and sequencing were carried out by different laboratories using diverse techniques. On the study overall, not on this receptor specifically: Compared with non-shared clonotypes, the clonotypes found in all four sorted-subset donors had higher generation probabilities. Larger estimated clonotype richness was generally found for naive subsets than for memory subsets. When several donors were compared, the shared fraction of clonotypes was roughly 5% for naive CD4, approximately 3.5% for naive CD8, 2.3% for memory CD4, and less than 0.45% for memory CD8. Incomplete sequencing was indicated by rarefaction of sorted-subset datasets, despite the large sequencing depth. Pairwise subsampling led to the expectation that sequencing depth would affect the degree of clonotype sharing among donors. Sampling was restricted to blood, and TCR repertoires in tissue are likely to differ from TCR repertoires in blood. The genetic and exposure-history diversity represented was limited by the small number of donors.

Donors were healthy HIV-negative adults with no recently reported acute infections or vaccinations. Only Caucasian adults living in Nashville, Tennessee, USA were represented among the donors. Magnetic negative selection was used to enrich CD4+ T cells, after which naive cells were positively selected on CD45RA and the negative fraction became the memory subset. Blood was collected by leukapheresis, and PBMCs were isolated by Ficoll-Histopaque density gradient centrifugation and then cryopreserved in liquid nitrogen vapor phase. Analytical flow cytometry was used to check the purity and quantity of each magnetically sorted T cell population. Genomic DNA was isolated from every sorted fraction and measured by UV absorbance on a Nanodrop 2000c. Concerning this clone itself: Its antigen remains unidentified. Base qualities are not provided; no much larger clone lies one nucleotide away.

Using the deep immunoSEQ assay, multiplex PCR amplified TCR CDR3 regions from genomic DNA. Extracted genomic DNA from each cell subset was distributed evenly across all wells of several immunoSEQ 96-well plates, and each plate was treated as a replicate. For sorted subsets, each replicate PCR was loaded with approximately 200 ng genomic DNA, equivalent to some 31,000 T cell genomes. The purified libraries were quantified using a Qubit 3.0 fluorometer, sized with a Bioanalyzer 2100, and then quantified again using the KAPA Library Quantification kit. Every immunoSEQ 96-well plate was sequenced on a dedicated single-read 150-cycle Illumina NextSeq 550 flow cell. In the authors' own workflow: Because only junctional sequences without quality scores were contained in the immunoSEQ output, filtering matching that applied to full-length reads could not be performed. Sequences were annotated with PyIR, a Python wrapper for IgBLAST v1.9, using IMGT germline references to assign V/J genes and CDR3. Reads were filtered out if the reads had weak V/J assignments (E-value above 1e-6), no CDR3, stop codons, out-of-frame junctions, or ambiguous translated residues. A V3J clonotype was defined by an identical inferred V gene, J gene, and CDR3 amino acid sequence. The percentage overlap between two repertoires was calculated by dividing the number of shared unique clonotypes by the size of the smaller repertoire. RTK rarefaction, the Chao1 estimator, and Recon v2.1 estimates of unobserved clonotypes were used to assess repertoire richness. For all TCRbeta clonotypes obtained by the gDNA method from four donors, generation probabilities were computed with OLGA. The immuneACCESS repertoire file appears here via TCRdb, limited to in-frame rearrangements. These files lack a portion of the clones; in checked studies, under half of the deficit traces to unresolved V genes, and the cause of the others is not known. V and J calls and clone size are given by that table; D and trimming were obtained from the DNA. The sample table lists about 2.4 million clones, 93% of them with a count of one. The top ten clones comprise 0.36% of the sample.

Material: naive CD4+ T cells from PBMCs. The sample's cell subset or site label is to be understood as: CD45RA+ positively selected. The source of this sequence is a man younger than 35 in good health. Some clones in this sample may be carry-over from other donors' samples.

CDR3 protein: CASSPGQGNHQPQHF. The DNA sequence follows: TGCGCCAGCAGCCCTGGACAGGGGAATCATCAGCCCCAGCATTTT. The sequence is built from TRBV5-1 and TRBJ1-5, and 9 junctional nucleotides match TRBD1. Trimming removed 4 bases from V and 5 bases from J; the gene matches leave 7 bases unexplained. CDR1 SGHRS and CDR2 YFSETQ were looked up in the germline V gene. The CDR3, from cysteine to phenylalanine, totals 15 residues. The only DNA kept is the CDR3, 45 bases in frame from the first base.